The 27 T cell receptor beta chains below come from one sample, sequenced in a study of blood T cell repertoires in COVID-19. Sequencing was performed with immunoSEQ multiplex PCR; in TCRdb, only in-frame clones are kept and a portion is missing. The table lists about 300,000 clones, over 75% of them singletons, with 6.5% to 8% in the top ten. The source material was peripheral blood. The source is a woman aged 25-40 years with COVID-19, enrolled during active disease.

The chain recombines TRBV5-1 with TRBJ1-3, with 9 nucleotides matching TRBD1. CDR1 and CDR2 (germline): SGHRS, YFSETQ. The CDR3 has 16 residues. V lost 0 bases, J lost 4 bases, and 5 bases stayed unmatched. The CDR3 DNA sequence: TGCGCCAGCAGCTTGGCGGGACAGGGTATAGGAAACACCATATATTTT. Translated, it gives CASSLAGQGIGNTIYF. Using reference TRBV5-1 and TRBJ1-3 for the parts outside the CDR3, the full variable domain is KAGVTQTPRYLIKTRGQQVTLSCSPISGHRSVSWYQQTPGQGLQFLFEYFSETQRNKGNFPGRFSGRQFSNSRSEMNVSTLELGDSALYLCASSLAGQGIGNTIYFGEGSWLTVV.

The rearrangement joins TRBV10-1 to TRBJ1-1, with D possibly matching TRBD1 (6 bases). Per the germline V gene, CDR1 is WNHNN and CDR2 is SYGVQD (reference sequence). CDR3 size: 14 residues. Trimming left V 0 bases short and J 4 bases short, with 9 bases between. CDR3 nucleotide sequence: TGCGCCAGCAGTGAGTCAACAGGGATCACTGAAGCTTTCTTT. It is translated as CASSESTGITEAFF.

This clone is a singleton in its sample. This rearrangement joins TRBV28 to TRBJ1-1; 8 bases are shared with TRBD1. Unmatched junction bases numbered 2, after V lost 0 bases and J lost 5 bases. The CDR3 has 14 amino acids. Germline loops: CDR1 MDHEN, CDR2 SYDVKM. The CDR3 nucleotides are TGTGCCAGCAGTTTATGGCAGGGGGCGACTGAAGCTTTCTTT. It translates to CASSLWQGATEAFF.

This chain connects TRBV18 to TRBJ1-5, with D perhaps TRBD1 (5 bases). Trimming shortened V by 2 bases and J by 5 bases, and 7 bases separated the two germline ends. The length of the CDR3 is 13 residues. The germline gives CDR1 KGHSH, CDR2 LQKENI. CDR3 loop: CASSPTRDQPQHF. In DNA, the CDR3 is TGTGCCAGCTCACCAACCAGGGATCAGCCCCAGCATTTT.

V is TRBV11-2 and J is TRBJ2-7; a possible D gene is TRBD2 (5 bases). Germline CDR1 SGHAT, CDR2 FQNNGV. The CDR3 loop spans 14 amino acids. Trimming left V 8 bases short and J 3 bases short, with 17 bases between. CDR3 sequence reads: CASPRVEDHYEQYF. CDR3 coding DNA: TGTGCCAGCCCGAGGGTTGAGGACCACTACGAGCAGTACTTC.

The chain links TRBV29-1 to TRBJ2-1, with 10 bases aligning to TRBD2. The CDR3 runs 14 residues. The germline CDR1 and CDR2 sequences are SQVTM and ANQGSEA. Germline trimming cut 6 bases from V and 3 bases from J; bases unmatched to any gene: 5. The CDR3: CSVPASGSYNEQFF. CDR3 DNA sequence: TGCAGCGTACCTGCTAGCGGGAGCTACAATGAGCAGTTCTTC.

The chain uses TRBV28 and TRBJ2-5; the match to TRBD2 covers 12 bases. Unmatched junction bases numbered 8, after V lost 8 bases and J lost 1 base. This CDR3 is 16 amino acids long. CDR1 and CDR2 (germline): MDHEN, SYDVKM. The CDR3 sequence: CASYSTSGRLQETQYF. DNA for the CDR3: TGTGCCAGCTATTCAACTAGCGGGAGGCTCCAAGAGACCCAGTACTTC.

The chain recombines TRBV6-5 with TRBJ2-1, with a tentative D call TRBD1 (6 bases). The CDR3 runs to 14 residues. Trimming stripped 4 bases from V and 2 bases from J, with 9 bases between. The germline CDR1 and CDR2 sequences are MNHEY and SVGAGI. CDR3 in amino acids: CASSSGAAYNEQFF. As DNA, the CDR3 is TGTGCCAGCAGTTCAGGGGCGGCCTACAATGAGCAGTTCTTC.

The chain uses TRBV2 and TRBJ1-1, with D perhaps TRBD1 (6 bases). The ends were cut back, 1 base at V and 11 bases at J, with 14 bases in the middle. Germline CDR1 reads SNHLY; CDR2 reads FYNNEI. The CDR3 length is 13 residues. CDR3: CASSEGGRVPAFF. The CDR3 DNA sequence: TGTGCCAGCAGTGAAGGGGGGCGGGTGCCGGCTTTCTTT. Supplemented by reference TRBV2 and TRBJ1-1, the full variable domain reads EPEVTQTPSHQVTQMGQEVILRCVPISNHLYFYWYRQILGQKVEFLVSFYNNEISEKSEIFDDQFSVERPDGSNFTLKIRSTKLEDSAMYFCASSEGGRVPAFFGQGTRLTVV.

The chain couples TRBV25-1 to TRBJ1-1; 9 nucleotides align to TRBD1. Trimming at V came to 5 bases and at J to 5 bases, leaving 6 bases not matched to a gene. The germline CDR1 and CDR2 sequences are MGHDK and SYGVNS. The CDR3 loop spans 14 amino acids. CDR3 DNA sequence: TGTGCCAGCAGTACACAGGGGGCGCTTACTGAAGCTTTCTTT. Translating gives CASSTQGALTEAFF. Based on the CDR3 plus reference TRBV25-1 and TRBJ1-1, the full variable domain is EADIYQTPRYLVIGTGKKITLECSQTMGHDKMYWYQQDPGMELHLIHYSYGVNSTEKGDLSSESTVSRIRTEHFPLTLESARPSHTSQYLCASSTQGALTEAFFGQGTRLTVV.

The genes are TRBV6-2 or TRBV6-3 and TRBJ2-7, with TRBD2 matching over 16 bases. The CDR3 has 19 residues. Trimming cost V 5 bases and J 1 base; bases outside gene matches: 11. Germline V gene data show CDR1 as MNHEY and CDR2 as SVGEGT. This chain's CDR3 is CASSNIPGLAGGGSYEQYF. In DNA form, the CDR3 reads TGTGCCAGCAGTAACATACCGGGACTAGCGGGAGGGGGATCCTACGAGCAGTACTTC.

This chain connects TRBV11-2 to TRBJ2-7; a possible D gene is TRBD2 (6 bases). This CDR3 spans 15 amino acids. Germline V CDR1 and CDR2: SGHAT, FQNNGV. Trimming took 0 bases from V and 0 from J, leaving 9 bases between them. CDR3 amino acids: CASSLDPGSSYEQYF. CDR3 in DNA: TGTGCCAGCAGCTTAGATCCCGGGAGCTCCTACGAGCAGTACTTC.

V usage is TRBV6-2 or TRBV6-3 and J usage is TRBJ2-1; 7 bases agree with TRBD2. Germline trimming cut 0 bases from V and 7 bases from J; bases unmatched to any gene: 6. Germline CDR1 is MNHEY and CDR2 is SVGEGT. This CDR3 contains 15 residues. CDR3 in DNA: TGTGCCAGCAGTTACTCGGGCGGGAGCGATAATGAGCAGTTCTTC. Its translation is CASSYSGGSDNEQFF.

The chain has TRBV25-1 and TRBJ2-1, with 12 positions matching TRBD2. Germline CDR1 and CDR2: MGHDK and SYGVNS. CDR3 length equals 17 residues. The junction had 5 bases not matched to a gene; V was cut back by 3 bases and J by 2 bases. In nucleotides, the CDR3 is TGTGCCAGCAGTGACGGGACTAGCGGGCCCCCCTACAATGAGCAGTTCTTC. This translates into CASSDGTSGPPYNEQFF.

The gene calls are TRBV12-3 or TRBV12-4 and TRBJ1-4; 7 nucleotides agree with TRBD1. The J segment lost 8 bases and the V segment lost 10 bases, leaving 10 bases of the junction unmatched. CDR3 size: 13 residues. CDR3 amino acids: CATSQGLGEKLFF. The CDR3 DNA is TGTGCCACCTCACAGGGGTTGGGAGAAAAACTGTTTTTT.

The chain employs TRBV5-5 and TRBJ2-1; a weak D match, TRBD1 (5 bases). CDR1 and CDR2 from the germline V gene are SGHKS and YYEKEE (reference sequence). The CDR3 has 16 residues. The ends were cut back, 0 bases at V and 2 bases at J, with 12 bases in the middle. CDR3 protein: CASSLGLTRAYNEQFF. CDR3 nucleotides: TGTGCCAGCAGCTTGGGACTTACCAGGGCCTACAATGAGCAGTTCTTC.

The V and J genes are TRBV7-9 and TRBJ2-3; D not certain. The V gene lost 7 bases and the J gene lost 2 bases, with 13 bases spanning the gap. This CDR3 is built from 14 residues. Germline CDR1 is SEHNR and CDR2 is FQNEAQ (reference sequence). The CDR3: CASTLEASTDTQYF. The CDR3 nucleotides read TGTGCCAGCACCCTCGAGGCTTCCACAGATACGCAGTATTTT.

The rearrangement uses TRBV18 and TRBJ2-2; the match to TRBD2 covers 7 bases. The CDR3 runs to 15 residues. V lost 9 bases to trimming and J lost 0 bases; unmatched junction nucleotides: 7. The germline V gene encodes CDR1 KGHSH and CDR2 LQKENI. CDR3 in amino acids: CASASGIANTGELFF. The CDR3, as DNA: TGTGCCAGTGCCAGCGGGATTGCGAACACCGGGGAGCTGTTTTTT.

This clone is a singleton in its sample. V gene TRBV29-1 combines with J gene TRBJ2-5; D is perhaps TRBD2 (6 bases). The CDR3 is 13 residues long. Trimming removed 7 bases at V and 5 bases at J, with 17 bases between. CDR1 is SQVTM, CDR2 ANQGSEA, per germline. The CDR3 DNA reads as TGCAGCGCCACCCCTAGCGACGGTGAGACCCAGTACTTC. This translates into CSATPSDGETQYF.

Only one count was recorded for this clone. The CDR3 sequence: CAGQLAEGLNEQFF. The DNA for the CDR3 is TGTGCCGGGCAACTAGCGGAGGGTCTCAATGAGCAGTTCTTC. The V and J genes are TRBV2 and TRBJ2-1, with 8 nucleotides matching TRBD2. The J segment lost 6 bases and the V segment lost 11 bases, leaving 12 bases of the junction unmatched. The CDR3 covers 14 residues. Germline V lookup: CDR1 SNHLY, CDR2 FYNNEI. Variable domain in full (rest from reference TRBV2 and TRBJ2-1): EPEVTQTPSHQVTQMGQEVILRCVPISNHLYFYWYRQILGQKVEFLVSFYNNEISEKSEIFDDQFSVERPDGSNFTLKIRSTKLEDSAMYFCAGQLAEGLNEQFFGPGTRLTVL.

The sample holds a few counts of this clone. The genes are TRBV18 and TRBJ2-7, with TRBD1 matching over 7 bases. V lost 4 bases, J lost 3 bases, and 12 bases stayed unmatched. The CDR3 covers 16 residues. Per germline, CDR1 KGHSH and CDR2 LQKENI. This CDR3 is CASSLYSGGPRYEQYF. CDR3 DNA sequence: TGTGCCAGCTCACTCTACTCAGGGGGACCCCGCTACGAGCAGTACTTC.

The chain is built from TRBV4-3 and TRBJ1-4, with D unresolved. V lost 6 bases and J lost 3, with 14 bases in between. The CDR3 runs to 15 residues. From germline, CDR1 is LGHNA and CDR2 YSLEER. CDR3 nucleotides: TGCGCCAGCAGTGCTAATTCCGGGGCTAATGAAAAACTGTTTTTT. Translated: CASSANSGANEKLFF.

The V and J genes are TRBV5-1 and TRBJ2-7, with 9 bases aligning to TRBD1. Trimming cost V 4 bases and J 5 bases; bases outside gene matches: 13. The CDR3 loop spans 16 amino acids. Germline loops: CDR1 SGHRS, CDR2 YFSETQ. DNA of the CDR3: TGCGCCAGCAGCCTCGACGCCGGGACAGGGCCCAACGAGCAGTACTTC. Translated, it gives CASSLDAGTGPNEQYF.

The chain recombines TRBV9 with TRBJ2-1; 8 nucleotides line up with TRBD1. The germline V gene has CDR1 SGDLS and CDR2 YYNGEE. V was pared by 4 bases and J by 5 bases, with 11 bases of the junction left unmatched. The CDR3 totals 16 residues. In DNA form, the CDR3 reads TGTGCCAGCAGCTCCCGGACAGGGTCAAGGGACAATGAGCAGTTCTTC. This codes for CASSSRTGSRDNEQFF.

The chain uses TRBV2 and TRBJ2-2, with D uncertain. The CDR3 consists of 13 residues. V was trimmed by 6 bases and J by 1 base, leaving 6 bases between them. The germline gives CDR1 SNHLY, CDR2 FYNNEI. The CDR3 DNA reads TGTGCCAGCAGGGGCCAGAACACCGGGGAGCTGTTTTTT. Amino acids: CASRGQNTGELFF.

The rearrangement uses TRBV3-1 (or the pseudogene TRBV3-2) and TRBJ2-7; 8 bases agree with TRBD1. Germline V gene sequence: CDR1 LGHDT, CDR2 YNNKEL (reference sequence). The CDR3 is 19 residues long. The ends lost 0 bases at V and 4 bases at J; junction bases unmatched: 17. The CDR3 loop is CASSQDLWTGPLSGYEQYF. In DNA form, the CDR3 reads TGTGCCAGCAGCCAAGATCTTTGGACAGGGCCCCTTTCTGGGTACGAGCAGTACTTC.

CDR3: CASAPEGMDIQYF. The CDR3 DNA is TGTGCTAGTGCCCCCGAGGGAATGGACATTCAGTACTTC. V usage is TRBV12-5 and J usage is TRBJ2-4, with a possible D match to TRBD2 (5 bases). The V and J ends lost 7 bases and 8 bases respectively, with 15 bases between them. The CDR3 extends over 13 amino acids. The V gene's germline CDR1 is LGHNT and CDR2 FRNRAP.